This T cell receptor beta chain was found in a study of PD-1 blockade in classical Hodgkin lymphoma. Study-wide findings and caveats: Patients who responded completely had about the same baseline diversity as newly diagnosed patients. A significant rise in TCR diversity was seen by C4D1 for CD4+ cells but not for CD8+ cells.

Stated time point: cycle 4 day 1 (C4D1), after 6 weeks of nivolumab. With no exception, relapse followed autologous stem cell transplantation in all patients, and brentuximab vedotin exposure varied. The assay was immunoSEQ multiplex PCR, and TCRdb's table has in-frame clones only and misses some. This table has around 25,000 clones, roughly 88% appearing once. A word on this clone: Its cognate antigen is unknown.

The germline V gene encodes CDR1 MGHRA and CDR2 YSYEKL. This CDR3 has 17 residues. Between the trimmed V and J ends, which lost 0 bases and 0 bases, there was a span of 14 bases. The specimen comprised peripheral blood mononuclear cells (PBMCs), sampled before the fourth cycle of nivolumab. This receptor was taken from a human donor with classical Hodgkin lymphoma. This chain connects TRBV4-1 to TRBJ1-1; D unresolved. CDR3: CASSQEGLAGLNTEAFF. DNA of the CDR3: TGCGCCAGCAGCCAAGAGGGATTGGCTGGGCTGAACACTGAAGCTTTCTTT.